This T cell receptor beta chain emerged from a study of CD8 T cells in ankylosing spondylitis. In this sample, this clonotype turned up many times. What it binds is unknown. Via MiXCR, TCRdb re-called the 5' RACE reads, giving one row per CDR3 protein. The repertoire holds about 330,000 distinct CDR3 sequences, 7% to 9% seen once, with less than 15% in the top ten. V dropped 3 bases and J dropped 5; count of bases not matched to a gene: 3. CDR1 is MNHEY and CDR2 is SVGAGI in the germline V gene. CDR3 length equals 14 residues. Study-wide results and limits: Fewer than 10 highly homologous variants formed a TCR beta motif that appeared characteristic of ankylosing spondylitis blood.

The clonotype was recovered from a male donor with ankylosing spondylitis. The V and J genes are TRBV6-5 and TRBJ1-5; 8 bases are shared with TRBD1. The sequenced material came from blood, either unsorted or a sorted T cell fraction (not recorded which). CDR3 DNA: TGTGCCAGCAGTTATGACAGGGGATATCAGCCCCAGCATTTT. Protein sequence: CASSYDRGYQPQHF.